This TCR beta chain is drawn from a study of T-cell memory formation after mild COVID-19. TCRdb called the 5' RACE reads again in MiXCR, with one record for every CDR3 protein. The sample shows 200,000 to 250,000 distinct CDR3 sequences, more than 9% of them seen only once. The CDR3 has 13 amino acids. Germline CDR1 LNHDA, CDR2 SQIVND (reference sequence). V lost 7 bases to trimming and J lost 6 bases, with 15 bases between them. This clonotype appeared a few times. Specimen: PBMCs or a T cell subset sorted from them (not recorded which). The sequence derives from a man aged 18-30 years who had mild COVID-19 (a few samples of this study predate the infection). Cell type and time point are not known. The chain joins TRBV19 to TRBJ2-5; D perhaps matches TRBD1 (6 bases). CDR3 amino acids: CASNGAGVKTQYF. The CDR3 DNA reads TGTGCCAGTAACGGGGCAGGGGTAAAGACCCAGTACTTC.